The 22 T cell receptor beta chains below all came from one sample that was sequenced in a study of response to subunit inactivated influenza vaccine. TCRdb reanalysed the RT-PCR reads using MiXCR and keeps one entry per CDR3 protein. The sample has some 500,000 distinct CDR3 sequences, 10% to 15% seen once. The sample in question was PBMCs from blood, obtained around seven weeks after vaccination. Receptors were obtained from a man aged 45-65 years who received an inactivated influenza vaccine.

This clonotype was found a few times. The chain employs TRBV20-1 and TRBJ2-1; 10 bases agree with TRBD1. Germline V gene data show CDR1 as DFQATT and CDR2 as SNEGSKA (reference sequence). The CDR3 is 17 residues long. Trimming removed 6 bases from V and 0 bases from J; junction bases left unmatched: 11. The CDR3, as DNA: TGCAGTGCAACGGGACAGGGGACTTCTAGCTCCTACAATGAGCAGTTCTTC. Protein: CSATGQGTSSSYNEQFF.

The chain recombines TRBV2 with TRBJ2-5, with 11 bases aligning to TRBD2. The CDR3 sequence is 16 residues long. Germline CDR1 is SNHLY and CDR2 is FYNNEI. The V gene end was trimmed by 6 bases and the J gene end by 2 bases; junction bases not matched to a gene: 8. The CDR3 loop is CASRTRLAGKQETQYF. DNA of the CDR3: TGTGCCAGCAGAACCCGACTAGCGGGGAAACAAGAGACCCAGTACTTC.

This chain links TRBV7-8 with TRBJ2-5, with 12 bases identical to TRBD2. V was pared by 3 bases and J by 1 base, with 12 bases of the junction left unmatched. The CDR3 has 19 residues. Germline V gives CDR1 SGHVS, CDR2 FQNEAQ. The CDR3 region has the DNA TGTGCCAGCAGCTTTGATGAGACTAGCGGGAGTGTGGCCCAAGAGACCCAGTACTTC. Encoded protein: CASSFDETSGSVAQETQYF.

This chain links TRBV4-3 with TRBJ2-3, with D possibly matching TRBD1 (5 bases). This CDR3 is 16 amino acids long. Germline CDR1 is LGHNA and CDR2 is YSLEER. Deletions cut 0 bases from V and 2 bases from J, with 12 bases between. CDR3 amino acids: CASSQDLYRNTDTQYF. The CDR3 nucleotides are TGCGCCAGCAGCCAAGATCTCTACAGGAACACAGATACGCAGTATTTT.

This clonotype came up many times. This rearrangement joins TRBV15 to TRBJ2-5; TRBD1 is a possible D gene (6 bases). Germline CDR1 reads LNHNV; CDR2 reads YYDKDF (reference sequence). The length of the CDR3 is 14 residues. The ends were cut back, 0 bases at V and 5 bases at J, with 10 bases in the middle. The CDR3 region has the DNA TGTGCCACCAGCAGAGATGAAAGGGGGGAGACCCAGTACTTC. Translation gives CATSRDERGETQYF.

The chain combines TRBV7-8 with TRBJ2-7; 10 nucleotides agree with TRBD2. Germline-derived CDR1 and CDR2 are SGHVS and FQNEAQ. The CDR3 has 17 residues. Losses at the gene ends were 5 bases for V and 0 bases for J; bases not matched to a gene: 10. The CDR3 protein is CASSTLRTSGSSYEQYF. The CDR3 nucleotides read TGTGCCAGCAGCACCCTAAGGACTAGCGGAAGCTCCTACGAGCAGTACTTC.

V usage is TRBV28 and J usage is TRBJ1-2; D remains unclear. V was trimmed by 3 bases and J by 4 bases, leaving 12 bases between them. Per the germline V gene, CDR1 is MDHEN and CDR2 is SYDVKM. The CDR3 sequence is 14 residues long. The CDR3 coding sequence is TGTGCCAGCAGTTTGAAATGGCAAAGCTATGGCTACACCTTC. It specifies CASSLKWQSYGYTF.

V and J are TRBV6-2 or TRBV6-3 and TRBJ2-7; 7 bases agree with TRBD1. The CDR3 contains 14 residues. Germline CDR1 is MNHEY and CDR2 is SVGEGT. Trimming cost V 5 bases and J 2 bases; bases outside gene matches: 6. The CDR3 bases are TGTGCCAGCAGTCCAGGGGACAGAACCTACGAGCAGTACTTC. Amino acid sequence: CASSPGDRTYEQYF.

J is TRBJ2-7 and V is TRBV5-5; no reliable D call. V dropped 0 bases and J dropped 5 bases, with 15 bases sitting between them. CDR1 is SGHKS and CDR2 is YYEKEE in the germline V gene (reference sequence). CDR3 size: 15 residues. The CDR3 DNA reads TGTGCCAGCAGCTTGGATGGCGGTACTGGTAACGAGCAGTACTTC. It specifies CASSLDGGTGNEQYF.

A few counts support this clonotype. The chain uses TRBV20-1 and TRBJ2-7, with a weak D call TRBD2 (5 bases). V lost 5 bases to trimming and J lost 5 bases, with 19 bases between them. The CDR3 covers 14 residues. Germline CDR1 and CDR2: DFQATT and SNEGSKA (reference sequence). CDR3 protein: CSAEILLGRNEQYF. The CDR3 DNA follows: TGCAGTGCTGAAATCCTACTAGGAAGGAACGAGCAGTACTTC.

The chain combines TRBV7-9 with TRBJ2-7, with D hard to call. CDR1 is SEHNR and CDR2 is FQNEAQ in the germline V gene (reference sequence). V lost 7 bases and J 4 bases, leaving 11 bases between the germline ends. The CDR3 consists of 12 residues. The CDR3 reads CASTTGRYEQYF. CDR3 in DNA: TGTGCCAGCACCACCGGACGGTACGAGCAGTACTTC. The full variable domain, with the rest looked up from reference TRBV7-9 and TRBJ2-7, is DTGVSQNPRHKITKRGQNVTFRCDPISEHNRLYWYRQTLGQGPEFLTYFQNEAQLEKSRLLSDRFSAERPKGSFSTLEIQRTEQGDSAMYLCASTTGRYEQYFGPGTRLTVT.

Many counts were recorded for this clonotype. V is TRBV5-1 and J is TRBJ2-3, with a weak D call TRBD1 (6 bases). In germline, CDR1 is SGHRS, CDR2 YFSETQ. V lost 5 bases and J lost 6, with 16 bases in between. The CDR3 has 14 residues. The DNA of the CDR3 is TGCGCCAGCAGTGAACAGGGAGAGTTGGATACGCAGTATTTT. Its protein product is CASSEQGELDTQYF.

The gene calls are TRBV7-7 and TRBJ2-7; TRBD1 matches 10 bases. CDR3 length: 15 residues. The V and J ends lost 7 bases and 2 bases, in that order; junction bases with no gene match: 8. Looked up from germline, CDR1 is SSHAT and CDR2 is FNYEAQ (reference sequence). DNA for the CDR3: TGTGCCAGCAAGTACGGACAGGGGGGTACCTACGAGCAGTACTTC. Translating gives CASKYGQGGTYEQYF.

In this sample, this clonotype turned up a few times. The genes are TRBV29-1 and TRBJ1-5; 9 nucleotides agree with TRBD1. The CDR3 totals 15 residues. The germline gives CDR1 SQVTM, CDR2 ANQGSEA. V lost 1 base to trimming and J lost 4 bases; unmatched junction nucleotides: 5. CDR3 nucleotides: TGCAGCGTTGAAGTCTCCGGGACAGGGAATCAGCCCCAGCATTTT. Translation: CSVEVSGTGNQPQHF.

The chain combines TRBV12-3 or TRBV12-4 with TRBJ1-1; 9 positions match TRBD1. This CDR3 comprises 14 residues. The V gene end was trimmed by 1 base and the J gene end by 5 bases; junction bases not matched to a gene: 2. The CDR3 loop reads CASSLGTGETEAFF. DNA of the CDR3: TGTGCCAGCAGTTTAGGGACAGGGGAAACTGAAGCTTTCTTT.

The chain recombines TRBV7-2 with TRBJ2-1, with 16 bases aligning to TRBD2. J was trimmed by 14 bases and V by 0 bases; bases with no gene match: 7. CDR1 and CDR2 from the germline V gene are SGHTA and FQGNSA. The CDR3 covers 16 residues. As DNA, the CDR3 is TGTGCCAGCAGCTTAGCGGGACTAGCGGGGGGGCAAAGGAAGTTCTTC. It translates to CASSLAGLAGGQRKFF.

A note on this clonotype: The junction departs from germline at one end; a sequencing error may be responsible. The chain links TRBV6-2 or TRBV6-3 to TRBJ2-3, with D uncertain. Germline V CDR1 and CDR2: MNHEY, SVGEGT. The CDR3 has 12 residues. The CDR3 nucleotides read TGTACCAGCAGTTACTCGTCTCCTACGCAGTATTTT. Protein sequence: CTSSYSSPTQYF.

This clonotype was recorded a few times. The rearrangement joins TRBV20-1 to TRBJ1-5; possibly TRBD1 for D (5 bases). This CDR3 is built from 12 residues. The germline V gene encodes CDR1 DFQATT and CDR2 SNEGSKA (reference sequence). V lost 6 bases and J lost 7, with 13 bases in between. The CDR3 sequence is CSAAGARQPQHF. CDR3 in DNA: TGCAGTGCAGCTGGGGCTCGGCAGCCCCAGCATTTT.

This clonotype was counted between two and nine times. The chain recombines TRBV6-5 with TRBJ2-6; D not certain. This CDR3 contains 19 residues. V was shortened by 4 bases and J by 0 bases, with 19 bases between the two germline ends. The germline gives CDR1 MNHEY, CDR2 SVGAGI. CDR3 coding DNA: TGTGCCAGCAGTTTCATATTGCTGACGGGCAGCTCTGGGGCCAACGTCCTGACTTTC. Protein: CASSFILLTGSSGANVLTF.

This clonotype was seen a handful of times. The chain is built from TRBV15 and TRBJ2-1; TRBD2 matches at 8 bases. Losses at the gene ends were 0 bases for V and 6 bases for J; bases not matched to a gene: 7. Germline-derived CDR1 and CDR2 are LNHNV and YYDKDF (reference sequence). CDR3 length: 16 residues. The CDR3 sequence is CATSRDSSGSVNEQFF. The CDR3, as DNA: TGTGCCACCAGCAGAGATTCAAGCGGGAGTGTCAATGAGCAGTTCTTC.

This sequence joins TRBV15 and TRBJ2-3; 8 positions match TRBD2. V dropped 3 bases and J dropped 2; count of bases not matched to a gene: 7. CDR1 is LNHNV, CDR2 YYDKDF, per germline (reference sequence). This CDR3 is 16 amino acids long. CDR3 coding DNA: TGTGCCACCAGCAGGCTCGGGACTAGTACCACAGATACGCAGTATTTT. It encodes CATSRLGTSTTDTQYF.

The CDR3 DNA sequence: TGTGCCGGGTCGGTACTAGCGGGGGGTCCAGATACGCAGTATTTT. Protein sequence: CAGSVLAGGPDTQYF. V gene TRBV7-9 combines with J gene TRBJ2-3; 12 bases agree with TRBD2. CDR3 length: 15 residues. V dropped 11 bases and J dropped 4; count of bases not matched to a gene: 10. CDR1 and CDR2 (germline): SEHNR, FQNEAQ (reference sequence).